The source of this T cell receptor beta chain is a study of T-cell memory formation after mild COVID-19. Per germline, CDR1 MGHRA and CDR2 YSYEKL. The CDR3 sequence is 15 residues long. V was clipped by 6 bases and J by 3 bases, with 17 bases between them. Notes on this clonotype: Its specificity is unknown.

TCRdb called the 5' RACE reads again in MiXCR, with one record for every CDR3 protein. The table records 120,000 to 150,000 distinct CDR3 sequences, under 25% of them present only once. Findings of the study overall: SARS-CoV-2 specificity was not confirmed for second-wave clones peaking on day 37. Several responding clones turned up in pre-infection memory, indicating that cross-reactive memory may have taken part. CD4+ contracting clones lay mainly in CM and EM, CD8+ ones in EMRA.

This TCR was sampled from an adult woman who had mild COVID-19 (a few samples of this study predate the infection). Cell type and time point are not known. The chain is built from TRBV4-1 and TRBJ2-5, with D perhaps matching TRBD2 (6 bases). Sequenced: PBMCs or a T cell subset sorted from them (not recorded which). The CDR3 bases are TGCGCCAGCAGATCACCCGGGACTTCGAAAGAGACCCAGTACTTC. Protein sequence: CASRSPGTSKETQYF.